This T cell receptor beta chain emerged from a study of CXCR3-negative and CXCR3-positive naive CD8 T cells. Study details: Every library held about 1.5 +/- 0.3 million TRB reads, and the total came to around 150 million. Broader study findings: CXCR3-negative and CXCR3-positive naive cells shared comparable TRBV-TRBJ usage, but memory cells did not. Higher TRB CDR3 hydrophobicity marked CXCR3-positive naive cells relative to CXCR3-negative naive cells. The study found comparably high diversity in both naive subsets and much lower diversity in memory CD8+ cells.

CDR3 length: 15 amino acids. Germline V gene data show CDR1 as SGHVS and CDR2 as FQNEAQ. Libraries were UMI-labeled 5' RACE TRB cDNA. From the 5' RACE reads, TCRdb lists one entry per CDR3 protein and no DNA. Recorded for this sample: approximately 89,000 distinct CDR3 sequences. Regarding this clonotype: Antigen specificity is unknown.

This chain joins TRBV7-8 and TRBJ2-7; TCRdb designates TRBD1, a call that cannot be tested without DNA. The specimen was naive CXCR3+ CD8+ T cells from blood. Subset indicated: CD45RO-CCR7+CD27+CD95- naive CD8+ T cells expressing CXCR3 (TNR3+). The sequence was obtained from a human donor in good health. Some clones in this sample may be carry-over from other donors' samples. Here the CDR3 reads CASSLAGQGIYEQYF.